Presented here are 28 T cell receptor beta chains from one specimen sequenced in a study of CD8 T cells in Susac syndrome. With random hexamers, 0.5 to 1 ug RNA was reverse transcribed. TCRdb passed the immunoSEQ multiplex PCR reads through MiXCR, listing each CDR3 protein once. Of approximately 160,000 distinct CDR3 sequences in the sample, 92% are singletons; the top ten hold 0.08%. Sequences were obtained from CD4+ T cells from PBMCs. These receptor sequences come from a human donor in good health.

In its sample, this clonotype was seen a few times. The J gene is TRBJ1-6, the V gene TRBV7-9, with D possibly matching TRBD1 (5 bases). Trimming took 3 bases from V and 3 from J, leaving 12 bases between them. The CDR3 contains 16 residues. The germline V gene has CDR1 SEHNR and CDR2 FQNEAQ (reference sequence). The CDR3 coding sequence is TGTGCCAGCAGCTTCACCGGGACGGACTATAATTCACCCCTCCACTTT. Its translation is CASSFTGTDYNSPLHF.

This chain links TRBV2 with TRBJ2-3, with D tentatively TRBD1 (6 bases). Per germline, CDR1 SNHLY and CDR2 FYNNEI. V was shortened by 9 bases and J by 1 base, with 14 bases between the two germline ends. CDR3 length equals 14 residues. The DNA of the CDR3 is TGTGCCAGTACAGGGATCTTAGGCACAGATACGCAGTATTTT. Amino acid sequence: CASTGILGTDTQYF. Full variable domain (rest looked up from reference TRBV2 and TRBJ2-3): EPEVTQTPSHQVTQMGQEVILRCVPISNHLYFYWYRQILGQKVEFLVSFYNNEISEKSEIFDDQFSVERPDGSNFTLKIRSTKLEDSAMYFCASTGILGTDTQYFGPGTRLTVL.

Here the CDR3 reads CASSSDRVYEQYF. As DNA, the CDR3 is TGTGCCAGCAGCTCGGACAGGGTCTACGAGCAGTACTTC. The chain has TRBV7-2 and TRBJ2-7, with TRBD1 matching over 8 bases. After removal of 4 bases from V and 3 bases from J, the junction contained 2 bases not matched to a gene. This CDR3 comprises 13 residues. Germline CDR1 reads SGHTA; CDR2 reads FQGNSA. The variable domain in full, with the rest retrieved from reference TRBV7-2 and TRBJ2-7, is GAGVSQSPSNKVTEKGKDVELRCDPISGHTALYWYRQSLGQGLEFLIYFQGNSAPDKSGLPSDRFSAERTGGSVSTLTIQRTQQEDSAVYLCASSSDRVYEQYFGPGTRLTVT.

The V and J genes are TRBV24-1 and TRBJ2-1; D perhaps matches TRBD1 (5 bases). This CDR3 is built from 14 residues. V was cut by 10 bases and J by 8 bases, with 20 bases left in between. CDR1 and CDR2 (germline): KGHDR, SFDVKD. CDR3 nucleotide sequence: TGTGCCACTTCGACAGCCCCGTTTGGAGATGAGCAGTTCTTC. It translates to CATSTAPFGDEQFF.

The chain recombines TRBV9 with TRBJ2-1, with TRBD1 matching over 7 bases. Germline CDR1 SGDLS, CDR2 YYNGEE. V lost 8 bases to trimming and J lost 3 bases; unmatched junction nucleotides: 8. This CDR3 is built from 14 residues. CDR3 in amino acids: CASSPGQHYNEQFF. The CDR3 bases are TGTGCCAGTTCTCCGGGACAGCACTACAATGAGCAGTTCTTC.

The chain recombines TRBV6-5 with TRBJ1-2; 7 nucleotides line up with TRBD1. Germline assignment: CDR1 MNHEY and CDR2 SVGAGI. V lost 2 bases to trimming and J lost 4 bases; unmatched junction nucleotides: 4. CDR3 length: 14 amino acids. CDR3 loop: CASSYKDRSYGYTF. DNA for the CDR3: TGTGCCAGCAGTTACAAGGACAGGTCCTATGGCTACACCTTC.

The V gene is TRBV29-1, the J gene TRBJ2-7, with 7 bases identical to TRBD1. This CDR3 has 12 residues. CDR1 and CDR2 (germline): SQVTM, ANQGSEA. The junction had 2 bases not matched to a gene; V was cut back by 4 bases and J by 2 bases. The CDR3: CSVGDRPYEQYF. The CDR3 nucleotides are TGCAGCGTTGGGGACAGACCCTACGAGCAGTACTTC.

This CDR3 is CASSRQGDRSGYTF. The CDR3 nucleotides read TGTGCCAGCAGCCGTCAAGGGGACAGGAGTGGCTACACCTTC. The chain has TRBV7-2 and TRBJ1-2; 8 bases are a match to TRBD1. The CDR3 has 14 residues. Germline CDR1 and CDR2: SGHTA and FQGNSA. The V segment lost 5 bases and the J segment 7 bases; nucleotides outside the gene matches: 9.

The chain recombines TRBV6-5 with TRBJ2-1; D possibly matches TRBD1 or TRBD2 (5 bases each). V was trimmed by 8 bases and J by 3 bases, leaving 8 bases between them. CDR1 and CDR2 (germline): MNHEY, SVGAGI. This CDR3 contains 12 residues. CDR3 DNA sequence: TGTGCCAGCCGGGACGGCTACAATGAGCAGTTCTTC. Translating gives CASRDGYNEQFF.

V and J are TRBV7-2 and TRBJ2-3, with no clear D. Trimming shortened V by 8 bases and J by 3 bases, and 9 bases separated the two germline ends. This CDR3 has 12 amino acids. Germline assignment: CDR1 SGHTA and CDR2 FQGNSA. The CDR3 here is CASYGLTDTQYF. CDR3 DNA sequence: TGTGCCAGCTATGGGCTTACAGATACGCAGTATTTT.

The sample holds one count of this clonotype. The chain has TRBV7-2 and TRBJ1-5, with D possibly being TRBD1 (5 bases). CDR3 length: 13 amino acids. V was shortened by 5 bases and J by 5 bases, with 10 bases between the two germline ends. Germline CDR1 is SGHTA and CDR2 is FQGNSA. The CDR3 spells CASSLDSYQPQHF. The CDR3 nucleotides read TGTGCCAGCAGCCTCGACAGTTATCAGCCCCAGCATTTT.

J is TRBJ2-1 and V is TRBV2; 7 bases align to TRBD2. Germline values: CDR1 SNHLY, CDR2 FYNNEI. V gave up 5 bases and J gave up 3 bases; unmatched junction bases: 4. The CDR3 is 14 amino acids. CDR3 residues: CASSKRGVYNEQFF. CDR3 coding DNA: TGTGCCAGCAGTAAGCGGGGTGTCTACAATGAGCAGTTCTTC.

This chain links TRBV14 with TRBJ2-7, with a weak D call TRBD2 (6 bases). Trimming took off 2 bases at V and 2 bases at J, with 13 bases between the two ends. Germline CDR1 is SGHDN and CDR2 is FVKESK. The CDR3 totals 15 residues. CDR3 amino acids: CASSQRAGITYEQYF. The CDR3 DNA reads TGTGCCAGCAGCCAAAGGGCGGGGATAACCTACGAGCAGTACTTC. Filled out from reference TRBV14 and TRBJ2-7, the complete variable domain reads EAGVTQFPSHSVIEKGQTVTLRCDPISGHDNLYWYRRVMGKEIKFLLHFVKESKQDESGMPNNRFLAERTGGTYSTLKVQPAELEDSGVYFCASSQRAGITYEQYFGPGTRLTVT.

CDR3 residues: CATSRGGGRLGSVNYGYTF. The CDR3 coding sequence is TGTGCCACCAGCCGAGGTGGGGGGCGCTTAGGCTCCGTGAACTATGGCTACACCTTC. The gene calls are TRBV15 and TRBJ1-2, with D perhaps matching TRBD1 (6 bases). Per germline, CDR1 LNHNV and CDR2 YYDKDF (reference sequence). CDR3 length: 19 residues. V was cut by 5 bases and J by 2 bases, with 27 bases left in between.

V and J are TRBV5-1 and TRBJ2-5; 9 bases fit TRBD1. CDR1 is SGHRS, CDR2 YFSETQ, per germline. V trimming: 6 bases; J trimming: 5 bases; junction bases outside the gene matches: 8. The CDR3 loop spans 14 amino acids. In nucleotides, the CDR3 is TGCGCCAGCAACCACAGGGGGCGCCTGGAGACCCAGTACTTC. It specifies CASNHRGRLETQYF.

The V call is TRBV10-1, the J call TRBJ1-5; perhaps TRBD1 as D (6 bases). The V and J ends lost 6 bases and 5 bases respectively, with 11 bases between them. This CDR3 has 13 residues. Germline V gene data show CDR1 as WNHNN and CDR2 as SYGVQD (reference sequence). The CDR3 sequence: CASSTGTDQPQHF. CDR3 DNA sequence: TGCGCCAGCAGCACAGGGACGGATCAGCCCCAGCATTTT.

V usage is TRBV25-1 and J usage is TRBJ2-3, with a possible D match to TRBD1 (6 bases). In germline, CDR1 is MGHDK, CDR2 SYGVNS. V was clipped by 1 base and J by 8 bases, with 10 bases between them. The CDR3 runs 13 residues. The CDR3 sequence: CASSESGVGTQYF. The CDR3 coding sequence is TGTGCCAGCAGTGAATCAGGGGTGGGTACGCAGTATTTT.

The CDR3: CASSLKPGQGYEQYF. CDR3 bases: TGTGCCAGTAGTCTGAAACCGGGACAGGGGTACGAGCAGTACTTC. This chain connects TRBV19 to TRBJ2-7; TRBD1 matches 10 bases. J lost 4 bases, V lost 5 bases, and 8 bases had no gene match. Germline V lookup: CDR1 LNHDA, CDR2 SQIVND (reference sequence). The CDR3 is 15 amino acids.

The chain joins TRBV7-9 to TRBJ1-1; 7 nucleotides align to TRBD1. In germline, CDR1 is SEHNR, CDR2 FQNEAQ (reference sequence). The ends lost 1 base at V and 4 bases at J; junction bases unmatched: 6. This CDR3 comprises 15 residues. CDR3 nucleotides: TGTGCCAGCAGCTTAGGCTTAAGGGACAGCACTGAAGCTTTCTTT. Protein: CASSLGLRDSTEAFF.

The chain employs TRBV18 and TRBJ1-1, with D possibly TRBD1 on 6 matching bases. Between the trimmed V and J ends, which lost 8 bases and 1 base, there was a span of 11 bases. CDR1 is KGHSH, CDR2 LQKENI, per germline. There are 13 residues in the CDR3. CDR3 in amino acids: CASKRGENTEAFF. The DNA for the CDR3 is TGTGCCAGCAAAAGGGGGGAGAACACTGAAGCTTTCTTT.

The CDR3 is CASSIDWGSSYNEQFF. The CDR3 coding sequence is TGTGCCAGTAGTATAGATTGGGGTAGCTCCTACAATGAGCAGTTCTTC. The J gene is TRBJ2-1, the V gene TRBV19; D gene uncertain. Deletions cut 0 bases from V and 0 bases from J, with 9 bases between. This CDR3 contains 16 residues. Germline lookup yields CDR1 LNHDA and CDR2 SQIVND (reference sequence).

The chain has TRBV29-1 and TRBJ1-1; the match to TRBD1 covers 10 bases. The CDR3 runs 15 residues. V was clipped by 4 bases and J by 7 bases; unmatched bases: 12. Germline loops: CDR1 SQVTM, CDR2 ANQGSEA. Here the CDR3 DNA reads TGCAGCGTTGTCCGGGACAGGGGCCCTTTGAGTGAAGCTTTCTTT. Amino acids: CSVVRDRGPLSEAFF.

The chain joins TRBV7-9 to TRBJ2-3; D is perhaps TRBD2 (6 bases). This CDR3 spans 15 amino acids. V was trimmed by 2 bases and J by 0 bases, leaving 9 bases between them. CDR1 is SEHNR, CDR2 FQNEAQ, per germline (reference sequence). The CDR3 nucleotides are TGTGCCAGCAGCTTATTTGGGACTAGCACAGATACGCAGTATTTT. This gives the protein CASSLFGTSTDTQYF.

V is TRBV18 and J is TRBJ1-1, with D tentatively TRBD1 (5 bases). The CDR3 covers 14 residues. V was trimmed by 3 bases and J by 5 bases, leaving 13 bases between them. Germline CDR1 reads KGHSH; CDR2 reads LQKENI. CDR3 amino acids: CASSPGQGHTEAFF. As DNA, the CDR3 is TGTGCCAGCTCACCCGGGCAGGGCCATACTGAAGCTTTCTTT.

This chain joins TRBV27 and TRBJ1-2, with D possibly TRBD1 on 6 matching bases. This CDR3 contains 12 residues. V shed 9 bases and J shed 4 bases, with 12 bases lying between them. Germline V gives CDR1 MNHEY, CDR2 SMNVEV (reference sequence). CDR3 amino acids: CASWDIGYGYTF. The CDR3 region has the DNA TGTGCCAGTTGGGACATCGGCTATGGCTACACCTTC.

V gene TRBV18 combines with J gene TRBJ2-1; D gene uncertain. The V gene's germline CDR1 is KGHSH and CDR2 LQKENI. Trimming took off 5 bases at V and 0 bases at J, with 11 bases between the two ends. This CDR3 contains 15 residues. In DNA form, the CDR3 reads TGTGCCAGCTCATATACGCCAAGCTCCTACAATGAGCAGTTCTTC. It encodes CASSYTPSSYNEQFF.

The chain couples TRBV20-1 to TRBJ2-5, with 12 nucleotides matching TRBD2. With 1 base clipped from V and 4 bases from J, the junction kept 7 bases outside the gene matches. Germline CDR1 DFQATT, CDR2 SNEGSKA (reference sequence). This CDR3 is 16 amino acids long. The CDR3 is CSARGLAGGPRETQYF. The CDR3 nucleotides are TGCAGTGCTAGAGGGCTAGCGGGAGGGCCACGAGAGACCCAGTACTTC.

The V and J genes are TRBV6-5 and TRBJ2-7, with 10 bases lining up with TRBD1. With V trimmed by 5 bases and J by 4 bases, 5 bases remained unmatched. CDR3 size: 14 residues. Germline-derived CDR1 and CDR2 are MNHEY and SVGAGI. For the CDR3, the DNA is TGTGCCAGCAGTGAGGGACAGGGGAAGTACGAGCAGTACTTC. Translating it yields CASSEGQGKYEQYF.